Listed here is a single T cell receptor (beta chain). V was pared by 5 bases and J by 5 bases, with 9 bases of the junction left unmatched. Looked up from germline, CDR1 is SGHTA and CDR2 is FQGNSA. The CDR3 length is 15 residues. These data belong to a study of OX40 agonist ivuxolimab in advanced cancers. Clones were sequenced by immunoSEQ multiplex PCR, and TCRdb holds only the in-frame ones, with some missing. Of around 48,000 clones listed, 75% to 85% were seen once; the top ten hold over 1%. The J gene is TRBJ1-5, the V gene TRBV7-2; TRBD1 matches 7 bases. This clonotype was sampled from an adult with an advanced solid tumor such as melanoma, head and neck, liver or kidney cancer. The sample was CD4+ or CD8+ T cells sorted from blood, taken in a trial of the OX40 agonist ivuxolimab. CDR3 in amino acids: CASSREGGGDQPQHF. The CDR3 DNA sequence: TGTGCCAGCAGCCGGGAGGGAGGGGGCGATCAGCCCCAGCATTTT.